The 23 T cell receptor beta chains below all came from one sample that was sequenced in a study of cytomegalovirus exposure and HLA in healthy donors (dated by TCRdb to 2015 to 2018). Receptor amplification or capture employed the immunoSEQ multiplex PCR assay. A mixture of 60 forward primers for TCR Vbeta segments and 13 reverse primers for TCR Jbeta segments was used in the multiplex PCR. Entries here come from immuneACCESS through TCRdb and include only in-frame sequences with V and J called. Some clones fail to appear in such tables; in the studies checked, an unresolved V gene covers under half of the shortfall, and the cause of the remainder is unknown. The sample has about 190,000 clones on record. The ten biggest clones cover approximately 0.98% of the sample. The sample comprised PBMCs. These TCRs come from a woman in her twenties or thirties in good health and CMV-seropositive.

This chain connects TRBV29-1 to TRBJ2-5; the match to TRBD2 covers 12 bases. CDR3 size: 16 residues. V was clipped by 3 bases and J by 0 bases; unmatched bases: 5. CDR1 and CDR2 from the germline V gene are SQVTM and ANQGSEA. The CDR3 sequence is CSVETSGGGYQETQYF. DNA of the CDR3: TGCAGCGTTGAGACTAGCGGGGGCGGGTACCAAGAGACCCAGTACTTC.

V usage is TRBV5-1 and J usage is TRBJ2-3; D is unresolved. Trimming cost V 4 bases and J 0 bases, with 6 bases left between them. The CDR3 spans 13 residues. The germline V gene encodes CDR1 SGHRS and CDR2 YFSETQ. The CDR3 is CASSVLSTDTQYF. The CDR3 bases are TGCGCCAGCAGCGTACTTAGCACAGATACGCAGTATTTT.

The chain is built from TRBV28 and TRBJ2-7; D gene ambiguous. The CDR3 consists of 12 residues. In germline, CDR1 is MDHEN, CDR2 SYDVKM. V shed 4 bases and J shed 2 bases, with 6 bases lying between them. In DNA, the CDR3 is TGTGCCAGCAGTTCTTTCCCCTACGAGCAGTACTTC. Amino acids: CASSSFPYEQYF.

The V call is TRBV6-1, the J call TRBJ1-5, with 9 bases lining up with TRBD1. The germline V gene encodes CDR1 MNHNS and CDR2 SASEGT. CDR3 length: 18 residues. With 0 bases clipped from V and 1 base from J, the junction kept 7 bases outside the gene matches. DNA for the CDR3: TGTGCCAGCAGTGAAGCCCTCCTGACAGGGGGGAGCAATCAGCCCCAGCATTTT. Its protein is CASSEALLTGGSNQPQHF.

This sequence joins TRBV28 and TRBJ2-3; possibly TRBD1 for D (6 bases). V lost 5 bases and J lost 6, with 15 bases in between. CDR3 length: 14 residues. From germline, CDR1 is MDHEN and CDR2 SYDVKM. The DNA for the CDR3 is TGTGCCAGCAGTGTCAACAGGGCTCAGGATACGCAGTATTTT. Protein product: CASSVNRAQDTQYF.

The rearrangement joins TRBV5-1 to TRBJ2-2; D is perhaps TRBD1 (6 bases). The germline CDR1 and CDR2 sequences are SGHRS and YFSETQ. The CDR3 loop spans 15 amino acids. Between the trimmed V and J ends, which lost 4 bases and 4 bases, there was a span of 14 bases. CDR3 in DNA: TGCGCCAGCAGCCGGTCCGGGACATCCACCGGGGAGCTGTTTTTT. It yields the protein CASSRSGTSTGELFF.

The chain links TRBV2 to TRBJ2-6; D unclear. V was clipped by 6 bases and J by 2 bases, with 11 bases between them. The CDR3 has 15 residues. CDR1 SNHLY and CDR2 FYNNEI come from the germline V gene. The CDR3 region has the DNA TGTGCCAGCAGACTTAGGAGTACTGGGGCCAACGTCCTGACTTTC. Translated, it gives CASRLRSTGANVLTF.

The genes are TRBV27 and TRBJ2-7; 7 bases line up with TRBD1. This CDR3 has 14 amino acids. The V and J ends lost 5 bases and 0 bases, in that order; junction bases with no gene match: 4. From germline, CDR1 is MNHEY and CDR2 SMNVEV (reference sequence). The CDR3 is CASSVRDSSYEQYF. The CDR3 DNA follows: TGTGCCAGCAGTGTCCGGGACAGCTCCTACGAGCAGTACTTC.

The chain is built from TRBV18 and TRBJ1-2; no definite D call. The CDR3 runs 14 residues. Germline CDR1 is KGHSH and CDR2 is LQKENI. Between the trimmed V and J ends, which lost 6 bases and 8 bases, there was a span of 19 bases. The chain's CDR3 is CASSLGELNGGYTF. The CDR3 nucleotides are TGTGCCAGCTCGCTCGGAGAGCTCAATGGGGGCTACACCTTC.

V is TRBV4-3 and J is TRBJ2-1, with D uncertain. The germline CDR1 and CDR2 sequences are LGHNA and YSLEER. V was cut by 0 bases and J by 8 bases, with 8 bases left in between. The CDR3 contains 13 residues. CDR3 loop: CASSQDIRYEQFF. As DNA, the CDR3 is TGCGCCAGCAGCCAAGATATTCGTTATGAGCAGTTCTTC.

In DNA form, the CDR3 reads TGTGCCATCAGACCCCGGGATTTGAACACTGAAGCTTTCTTT. Its translation: CAIRPRDLNTEAFF. This rearrangement joins TRBV10-3 to TRBJ1-1; D is ambiguous. This CDR3 spans 14 amino acids. Germline assignment: CDR1 ENHRY and CDR2 SYGVKD. V was trimmed by 6 bases and J by 0 bases, leaving 11 bases between them.

The chain employs TRBV2 and TRBJ1-3; 8 bases match TRBD1. V lost 7 bases and J lost 2; bases outside the gene matches: 4. The CDR3 loop spans 14 amino acids. The germline V gene encodes CDR1 SNHLY and CDR2 FYNNEI. The CDR3, as DNA: TGTGCCAGCACGGACAGGGCCCCTGGAAACACCATATATTTT. Its protein is CASTDRAPGNTIYF.

The chain recombines TRBV6-6 with TRBJ2-6; D possibly corresponds to TRBD1 (6 bases). The germline gives CDR1 MNHNY, CDR2 SVGAGI (reference sequence). The CDR3 totals 16 residues. Trimming removed 6 bases at V and 0 bases at J, with 12 bases between. The CDR3 coding sequence is TGTGCCAGCAGGCCCAGGGGTAGCTCTGGGGCCAACGTCCTGACTTTC. Its translation is CASRPRGSSGANVLTF.

This rearrangement joins TRBV6-1 to TRBJ1-6; D is uncertain. Germline loops: CDR1 MNHNS, CDR2 SASEGT. Trimming took 4 bases from V and 10 from J, leaving 17 bases between them. This CDR3 spans 15 amino acids. CDR3 nucleotide sequence: TGTGCCAGCAGTGGGGTCGGGGAGGTAAACTCACCCCTCCACTTT. The encoded protein is CASSGVGEVNSPLHF.

The CDR3 here is CASSINRGLNSPLHF. In DNA form, the CDR3 reads TGTGCCAGCAGTATAAACAGGGGTCTGAATTCACCCCTCCACTTT. The V and J genes are TRBV6-1 and TRBJ1-6; 7 bases match TRBD1. The CDR3 is made up of 15 amino acids. V shed 5 bases, J shed 7 bases, and the junction held 8 bases outside the gene matches. Germline CDR1 reads MNHNS; CDR2 reads SASEGT.

The chain uses TRBV6-1 and TRBJ2-3, with TRBD2 matching over 8 bases. V gave up 1 base and J gave up 1 base; unmatched junction bases: 4. This CDR3 comprises 16 residues. Germline assignment: CDR1 MNHNS and CDR2 SASEGT. CDR3 loop: CASSEGKTSGTDTQYF. The CDR3 bases are TGTGCCAGCAGTGAAGGGAAGACTAGCGGCACAGATACGCAGTATTTT.

V and J are TRBV5-1 and TRBJ2-7, with D unclear. Germline lookup yields CDR1 SGHRS and CDR2 YFSETQ. The CDR3 has 10 amino acids. V was shortened by 3 bases and J by 6 bases, with 4 bases between the two germline ends. CDR3 DNA sequence: TGCGCCAGCAGCTCGGGCGAGCAGTACTTC. This gives the protein CASSSGEQYF.

J is TRBJ2-5 and V is TRBV5-1; 13 bases line up with TRBD2. The germline V gene encodes CDR1 SGHRS and CDR2 YFSETQ. The CDR3 runs 16 residues. Trimming removed 5 bases from V and 5 bases from J; junction bases left unmatched: 9. CDR3 sequence (DNA): TGCGCCAGCAGGCCACTAGCGGGAGGGCCCGGGGAGACCCAGTACTTC. Encoded protein: CASRPLAGGPGETQYF. The full variable domain, rest sourced from reference TRBV5-1 and TRBJ2-5, is KAGVTQTPRYLIKTRGQQVTLSCSPISGHRSVSWYQQTPGQGLQFLFEYFSETQRNKGNFPGRFSGRQFSNSRSEMNVSTLELGDSALYLCASRPLAGGPGETQYFGPGTRLLVL.

This chain joins TRBV9 and TRBJ1-4; the D gene is possibly TRBD1 (5 bases). The CDR3 runs to 14 residues. V lost 4 bases to trimming and J lost 8 bases, with 15 bases between them. Per germline, CDR1 SGDLS and CDR2 YYNGEE. The CDR3 sequence is CASSRQQINEKLFF. Written as DNA, the CDR3 is TGTGCCAGCAGCCGACAGCAGATAAACGAAAAACTGTTTTTT.

J is TRBJ1-4 and V is TRBV9; TRBD1 is a possible D gene (6 bases). The V end lost 0 bases, the J end lost 13 bases, and 13 bases lay between the germline ends. Germline assignment: CDR1 SGDLS and CDR2 YYNGEE. The CDR3 is made up of 13 amino acids. CDR3 sequence (DNA): TGTGCCAGCAGCGTAGCTACAGGGTCTTTACTGTTTTTT. It encodes CASSVATGSLLFF. Looking up the rest from reference TRBV9 and TRBJ1-4 gives the full variable domain: DSGVTQTPKHLITATGQRVTLRCSPRSGDLSVYWYQQSLDQGLQFLIQYYNGEERAKGNILERFSAQQFPDLHSELNLSSLELGDSALYFCASSVATGSLLFFGSGTQLSVL.

J is TRBJ1-2 and V is TRBV19, with TRBD1 as a possible D gene (5 bases). Trimming removed 5 bases at V and 3 bases at J, with 13 bases between. Per germline, CDR1 LNHDA and CDR2 SQIVND (reference sequence). CDR3 length: 14 amino acids. CDR3: CASSPRGRDYGYTF. The CDR3 DNA reads TGTGCCAGTAGTCCGCGGGGACGGGACTATGGCTACACCTTC.

The genes are TRBV6-5 and TRBJ2-1, with 12 positions matching TRBD2. The CDR3 totals 15 residues. With 4 bases clipped from V and 6 bases from J, the junction kept 4 bases outside the gene matches. Germline values: CDR1 MNHEY, CDR2 SVGAGI. CDR3 bases: TGTGCCAGCAGTTCCCAGACTAGCGGGAGCAATGAGCAGTTCTTC. Translated: CASSSQTSGSNEQFF.

This chain joins TRBV7-2 and TRBJ2-5; tentative D call: TRBD1 (7 bases). The germline CDR1 and CDR2 sequences are SGHTA and FQGNSA. The CDR3 is 14 amino acids. V shed 5 bases and J shed 2 bases, with 12 bases lying between them. CDR3 region: CASSRQGGQETQYF. CDR3 in DNA: TGTGCCAGCAGCCGCCAGGGGGGACAAGAGACCCAGTACTTC.